A selection of T cell receptor beta chains follows, all from one sample in a study of OX40 agonist ivuxolimab in advanced cancers. Assay used: immunoSEQ multiplex PCR; TCRdb lists only in-frame clones, some missing. The profile shows tens of thousands of clones, roughly four fifths of them singletons. The specimen was CD4+ or CD8+ T cells sorted from blood, collected in a trial of the OX40 agonist ivuxolimab. The receptors were sampled from an adult with an advanced solid tumor such as melanoma, head and neck, liver or kidney cancer. The CDR3 runs from the conserved cysteine through the conserved F or W. The D gene is left open where the match is weak. Expanded clones get a size class; other rows say once, few or many, or leave the size out.

>16|TRBJ2-3|NA|few|TRBV7-8
TGTGCCAGCAGCTTAGAACCGGGACTCCTCACAGATACGCAGTATTTT
CASSLEPGLLTDTQYF
>13|TRBJ2-1|TRBD1|NA|TRBV10-2
TGCGCCAGCAGTGGACAGGGGACCAAAGAGCAGTTCTTC
CASSGQGTKEQFF
>16|TRBJ2-2|NA|medium-sized|TRBV7-2
TGTGCCAGCAGCTTAGGTATAGCGCTGAACACCGGGGAGCTGTTTTTT
CASSLGIALNTGELFF
>14|TRBJ1-1|TRBD1|once|TRBV4-3
TGCGCCAGCAGCCCGGACAGGATGAACACTGAAGCTTTCTTT
CASSPDRMNTEAFF
>14|TRBJ1-1|NA|NA|TRBV7-9
TGTGCCAGCAGCTTTTCTTACGGGAACACTGAAGCTTTCTTT
CASSFSYGNTEAFF
>15|TRBJ2-1|TRBD2|NA|TRBV5-5
TGTGCCAGCAGCTTTCTAGCGGGGGCGTCTAATGAGCAGTTCTTC
CASSFLAGASNEQFF
>16|TRBJ1-2|NA|NA|TRBV7-2
TGTGCCAGCAGCTTAGACCCGCCAGCCGGTCGCTATGGCTACACCTTC
CASSLDPPAGRYGYTF
>14|TRBJ2-7|NA|NA|TRBV11-2
TGTGCCAGCAGCTTAGATCCTAGTCGGGGCGAGCAGTACTTC
CASSLDPSRGEQYF
>16|TRBJ1-5|NA|few|TRBV18
TGTGCCAGCTCACCACGCGGGACGGAGAGTAATCAGCCCCAGCATTTT
CASSPRGTESNQPQHF
>12|TRBJ2-7|NA|few|TRBV5-6
TGTGCCAGCAGCTTGTACGGTGACGAGCAGTACTTC
CASSLYGDEQYF
>12|TRBJ1-3|NA|NA|TRBV28
TGTGCCAGCAGTTTATCGCGAAACACCATATATTTT
CASSLSRNTIYF
>13|TRBJ1-4|NA|NA|TRBV30
TGTGCCTGGAGTGAGGGGGTGAATGAAAAACTGTTTTTT
CAWSEGVNEKLFF
>13|TRBJ2-5|TRBD1|NA|TRBV7-7
TGTGCCAGCAGCATCGGGACAGGGAGGACCCAGTACTTC
CASSIGTGRTQYF
>14|TRBJ1-1|NA|NA|TRBV29-1
TGCAGCGCTATGACCGGACATAAGAACACTGAAGCTTTCTTT
CSAMTGHKNTEAFF